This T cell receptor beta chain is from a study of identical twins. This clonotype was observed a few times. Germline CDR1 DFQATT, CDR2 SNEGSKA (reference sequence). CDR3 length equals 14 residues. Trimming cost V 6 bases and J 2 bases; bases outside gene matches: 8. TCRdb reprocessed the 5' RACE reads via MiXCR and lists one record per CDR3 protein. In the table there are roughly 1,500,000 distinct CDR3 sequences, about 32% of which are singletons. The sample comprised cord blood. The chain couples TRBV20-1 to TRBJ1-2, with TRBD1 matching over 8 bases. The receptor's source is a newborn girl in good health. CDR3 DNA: TGCAGTGCGGGAGGACAGGGACCGAACTATGGCTACACCTTC. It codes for CSAGGQGPNYGYTF.